A single sample is the source of the 5 T cell receptor beta chains below, sequenced in a study of blood T cells in healthy people across ages. Primed by a sample-barcoded 5' primer and a J-beta primer mix, a second PCR proceeded for about 7 to 11 cycles. TCRdb itself ran the 5' RACE reads through MiXCR, one entry per CDR3 protein. Of around 500,000 distinct CDR3 sequences listed, around 48% are singletons. Sequencing was performed on blood. The receptor set was obtained from an elderly man in good health.

V and J are TRBV4-2 and TRBJ1-2, with TRBD1 as a possible D gene (5 bases). Germline V lookup: CDR1 LGHNA, CDR2 YNFKEQ. This CDR3 has 14 amino acids. Trimming removed 4 bases from V and 2 bases from J, with 11 bases in between. CDR3 in DNA: TGTGCCAGCAGCCCCCAGACAGCAAACTATGGCTACACCTTC. Protein: CASSPQTANYGYTF.

This sequence joins TRBV11-2 and TRBJ2-2, with D maybe TRBD2 (6 bases). V was pared by 5 bases and J by 5 bases, with 12 bases between. The germline CDR1 and CDR2 sequences are SGHAT and FQNNGV. CDR3 length equals 14 residues. The CDR3 bases are TGTGCCAGCAGCCCACAGACTAGGACCGGGGAGCTGTTTTTT. Translated: CASSPQTRTGELFF.

The V gene is TRBV2, the J gene TRBJ2-5; D unresolved. This CDR3 comprises 12 residues. The germline V gene encodes CDR1 SNHLY and CDR2 FYNNEI. The V end was cut by 8 bases, the J end by 3 bases, with 10 bases between. The DNA of the CDR3 is TGTGCCAGCGGATGGCTGGAAGAGACCCAGTACTTC. Encoded protein: CASGWLEETQYF.

This clonotype turned up a few times. The V call is TRBV29-1, the J call TRBJ1-2; D is possibly TRBD1 (6 bases). Per germline, CDR1 SQVTM and CDR2 ANQGSEA. The CDR3 loop spans 12 amino acids. The V end was cut by 8 bases, the J end by 8 bases, with 18 bases between. Written as DNA, the CDR3 is TGCAGCACCCAGGGGATCTACTTCGGCTACACCTTC. Its translation: CSTQGIYFGYTF.

About this clonotype itself: This may come from a read error, since a much larger clone is one base off. The V gene is TRBV6-6, the J gene TRBJ1-2; D not resolved. The CDR3 has 11 residues. V lost 11 bases and J lost 2, with 9 bases in between. Germline CDR1 is MNHNY and CDR2 is SVGAGI (reference sequence). The CDR3 DNA follows: TGTGCCCGCAATGAGAACTATGGCTACACCTTC. Translated: CARNENYGYTF.